These 15 T cell receptor beta chains were all obtained from the same sample, sequenced in a study of T cells in Graves' hyperthyroidism and ophthalmopathy. Amplification of TCR beta CDR3 regions used RNA as the template. HTBI primers were the set used in a first-round RT-PCR of the TCR CDR3. A single record per CDR3 protein comes from TCRdb applying MiXCR to the multiplex PCR reads. Of some 800,000 distinct CDR3 sequences in the sample, approximately 40% were seen once. Sequences were obtained from blood. These receptors all stem from a man in his late teens or twenties with Graves' hyperthyroidism.

This clonotype was seen a handful of times. The V and J genes are TRBV5-5 and TRBJ2-7, with 9 bases identical to TRBD1. In germline, CDR1 is SGHKS, CDR2 YYEKEE (reference sequence). Trimming at V came to 4 bases and at J to 5 bases, leaving 10 bases not matched to a gene. The CDR3 is 15 residues long. CDR3 residues: CASSQDGTGMDEQYF. The CDR3 region has the DNA TGTGCCAGCAGCCAGGACGGGACAGGGATGGACGAGCAGTACTTC.

This clonotype was found many times. The V gene is TRBV7-9, the J gene TRBJ1-2; TRBD1 aligns across 8 bases. Germline-derived CDR1 and CDR2 are SEHNR and FQNEAQ (reference sequence). Trimming removed 5 bases from V and 2 bases from J; junction bases left unmatched: 7. The CDR3 extends over 15 amino acids. The CDR3 nucleotides read TGTGCCAGCAGCACCGACAGGGGATCGAACTATGGCTACACCTTC. Amino acids: CASSTDRGSNYGYTF. Full variable domain (missing parts from reference TRBV7-9 and TRBJ1-2): DTGVSQNPRHKITKRGQNVTFRCDPISEHNRLYWYRQTLGQGPEFLTYFQNEAQLEKSRLLSDRFSAERPKGSFSTLEIQRTEQGDSAMYLCASSTDRGSNYGYTFGSGTRLTVV.

This clonotype has ten or more counts. V is TRBV14 and J is TRBJ2-5; 10 bases are shared with TRBD2. J was trimmed by 7 bases and V by 6 bases; bases with no gene match: 8. This CDR3 has 14 residues. CDR1 and CDR2 (germline): SGHDN, FVKESK. CDR3 loop: CASRTGTSEGTQYF. CDR3 bases: TGTGCCAGCAGGACCGGGACTAGCGAGGGGACCCAGTACTTC.

This clonotype has only a few counts. This rearrangement joins TRBV7-2 to TRBJ1-5, with D hard to call. V shed 1 base and J shed 7 bases, with 14 bases lying between them. Looked up from germline, CDR1 is SGHTA and CDR2 is FQGNSA. This CDR3 region has 15 residues. The DNA for the CDR3 is TGTGCCAGCAGCTTAGGCACCGGGAGCCCGCAGCCCCAGCATTTT. Its translation is CASSLGTGSPQPQHF. Full variable domain (missing parts from reference TRBV7-2 and TRBJ1-5): GAGVSQSPSNKVTEKGKDVELRCDPISGHTALYWYRQSLGQGLEFLIYFQGNSAPDKSGLPSDRFSAERTGGSVSTLTIQRTQQEDSAVYLCASSLGTGSPQPQHFGDGTRLSIL.

This clonotype was counted many times. CDR3: CASSLRGQFETQYF. As DNA, the CDR3 is TGTGCCAGCAGTTTAAGGGGGCAGTTCGAGACCCAGTACTTC. J is TRBJ2-5 and V is TRBV12-3 or TRBV12-4; TRBD1 aligns across 7 bases. Losses at the gene ends were 2 bases for V and 5 bases for J; bases not matched to a gene: 5. The CDR3 totals 14 residues.

This clonotype was counted only a few times. V and J are TRBV20-1 and TRBJ1-3, with 7 bases matching TRBD1. CDR1 is DFQATT, CDR2 SNEGSKA, per germline (reference sequence). After removal of 3 bases from V and 6 bases from J, the junction contained 8 bases not matched to a gene. The CDR3 loop spans 14 amino acids. The DNA of the CDR3 is TGCAGTGCTAGCTCCGACAGGGATCTAAACACCATATATTTT. The encoded protein is CSASSDRDLNTIYF.

V usage is TRBV6-2 or TRBV6-3 and J usage is TRBJ2-7, with D tentatively TRBD1 (7 bases). Looked up from germline, CDR1 is MNHEY and CDR2 is SVGEGT. Trimming stripped 10 bases from V and 10 bases from J, with 20 bases between. The CDR3 is made up of 12 amino acids. The CDR3 reads CATTGQEGRQYF. CDR3 nucleotides: TGTGCCACCACTGGACAGGAGGGTCGACAGTACTTC.

For this clonotype: A much larger clone differs by one base, so this may be a read error. This sequence joins TRBV29-1 and TRBJ1-3; the D gene is possibly TRBD1 (6 bases). CDR3 length: 13 amino acids. Per the germline V gene, CDR1 is SQVTM and CDR2 is ANQGSEA. The CDR3 is CSVGGASGSTIYF. The DNA of the CDR3 is TGCAGCGTTGGGGGGGCCTCTGGAAGCACCATATATTTT. The entire variable domain, with the rest obtained from reference TRBV29-1 and TRBJ1-3, is as follows: SAVISQKPSRDICQRGTSLTIQCQVDSQVTMMFWYRQQPGQSLTLIATANQGSEATYESGFVIDKFPISRPNLTFSTLTVSNMSPEDSSIYLCSVGGASGSTIYFGEGSWLTVV.

The chain links TRBV27 to TRBJ2-7; 10 nucleotides line up with TRBD2. In germline, CDR1 is MNHEY, CDR2 SMNVEV (reference sequence). The CDR3 contains 15 residues. Losses at the gene ends were 5 bases for V and 4 bases for J; bases not matched to a gene: 8. CDR3 loop: CASSGELAGLYEQYF. CDR3 coding DNA: TGTGCCAGCAGTGGGGAACTAGCGGGATTGTACGAGCAGTACTTC.

V and J are TRBV5-1 and TRBJ2-2; 7 positions match TRBD1. Per the germline V gene, CDR1 is SGHRS and CDR2 is YFSETQ. The V and J ends lost 6 bases and 6 bases, in that order; junction bases with no gene match: 11. The CDR3 is 15 amino acids. The CDR3 coding sequence is TGCGCCAGCAAACGAGACAGGGTGTCCGCCGGGGAGCTGTTTTTT. It yields the protein CASKRDRVSAGELFF.

The chain employs TRBV7-2 and TRBJ1-2; D unclear. The CDR3 is made up of 13 amino acids. The V gene lost 5 bases and the J gene lost 5 bases, with 12 bases spanning the gap. From germline, CDR1 is SGHTA and CDR2 FQGNSA. CDR3 bases: TGTGCCAGCAGCCACCCAAACGTTTATGGCTACACCTTC. Amino acid sequence: CASSHPNVYGYTF.

This clonotype showed up just a few times. The V and J genes are TRBV11-2 and TRBJ1-1, with TRBD1 identical over 9 bases. Germline V gene data show CDR1 as SGHAT and CDR2 as FQNNGV. The CDR3 length is 15 residues. With V trimmed by 1 base and J by 4 bases, 4 bases remained unmatched. CDR3 residues: CASSLAGTGTTEAFF. CDR3 coding DNA: TGTGCCAGCAGCTTAGCCGGGACAGGGACCACTGAAGCTTTCTTT.

At least ten counts were recorded for this clonotype. The CDR3 region is CASSFDSWTGELFF. The CDR3 region has the DNA TGTGCCAGCAGCTTCGACTCCTGGACCGGGGAGCTGTTTTTT. The chain combines TRBV7-6 with TRBJ2-2; unclear D gene. Trimming removed 3 bases at V and 5 bases at J, with 10 bases between. Germline V gives CDR1 SGHVS, CDR2 FNYEAQ. The CDR3 runs 14 residues.

The chain is built from TRBV29-1 and TRBJ1-1; no clear D gene. The ends were cut back, 0 bases at V and 12 bases at J, with 8 bases in the middle. Germline-derived CDR1 and CDR2 are SQVTM and ANQGSEA. The CDR3 spans 10 residues. CDR3 DNA: TGCAGCGTTGAAGATCGTGAGACTTTCTTT. Amino acid sequence: CSVEDRETFF. Drawing the rest from reference TRBV29-1 and TRBJ1-1, the complete variable domain is SAVISQKPSRDICQRGTSLTIQCQVDSQVTMMFWYRQQPGQSLTLIATANQGSEATYESGFVIDKFPISRPNLTFSTLTVSNMSPEDSSIYLCSVEDRETFFGQGTRLTVV.

This chain connects TRBV9 to TRBJ2-5; 9 bases map to TRBD2. Germline V gene sequence: CDR1 SGDLS, CDR2 YYNGEE. This CDR3 has 16 amino acids. J was trimmed by 5 bases and V by 4 bases; bases with no gene match: 12. As DNA, the CDR3 is TGTGCCAGCAGCCCCTCGGGGCGGGAGGGACCGGAGACCCAGTACTTC. Protein product: CASSPSGREGPETQYF.